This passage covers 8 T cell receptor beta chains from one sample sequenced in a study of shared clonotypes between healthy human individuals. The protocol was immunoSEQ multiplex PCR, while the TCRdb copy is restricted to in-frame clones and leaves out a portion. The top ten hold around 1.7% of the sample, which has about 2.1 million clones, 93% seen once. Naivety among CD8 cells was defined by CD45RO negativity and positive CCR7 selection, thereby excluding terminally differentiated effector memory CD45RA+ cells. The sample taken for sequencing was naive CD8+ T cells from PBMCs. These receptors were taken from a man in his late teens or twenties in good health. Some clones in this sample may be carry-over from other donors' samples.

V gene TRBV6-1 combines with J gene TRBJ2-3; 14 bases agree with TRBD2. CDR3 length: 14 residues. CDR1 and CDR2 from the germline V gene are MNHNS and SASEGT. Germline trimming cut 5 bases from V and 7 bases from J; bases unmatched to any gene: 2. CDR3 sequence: CASSWTSGRNTQYF. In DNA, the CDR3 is TGTGCCAGCAGTTGGACTAGCGGGAGGAATACGCAGTATTTT.

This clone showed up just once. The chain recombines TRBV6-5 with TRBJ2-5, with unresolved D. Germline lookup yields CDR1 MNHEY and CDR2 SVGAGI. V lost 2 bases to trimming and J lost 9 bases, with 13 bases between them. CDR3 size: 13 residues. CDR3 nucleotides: TGTGCCAGCAGTTACCCGGACCGGACGGCCCAGTACTTC. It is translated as CASSYPDRTAQYF.

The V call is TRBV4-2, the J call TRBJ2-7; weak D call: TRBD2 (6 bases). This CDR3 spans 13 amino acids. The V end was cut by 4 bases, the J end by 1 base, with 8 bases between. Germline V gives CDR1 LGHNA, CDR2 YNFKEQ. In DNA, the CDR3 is TGTGCCAGCAGCCGGGGACTTTCCTACGAGCAGTACTTC. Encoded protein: CASSRGLSYEQYF.

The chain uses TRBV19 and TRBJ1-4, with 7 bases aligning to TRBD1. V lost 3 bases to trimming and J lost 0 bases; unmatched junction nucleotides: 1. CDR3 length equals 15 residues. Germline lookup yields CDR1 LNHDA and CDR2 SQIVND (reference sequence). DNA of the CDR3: TGTGCCAGTAGTATGAGGGGGCCAACTAATGAAAAACTGTTTTTT. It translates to CASSMRGPTNEKLFF.

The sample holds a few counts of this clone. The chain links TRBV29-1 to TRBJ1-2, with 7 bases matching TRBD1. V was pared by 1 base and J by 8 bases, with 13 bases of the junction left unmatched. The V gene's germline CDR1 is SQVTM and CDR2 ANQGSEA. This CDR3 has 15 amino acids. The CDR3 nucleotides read TGCAGCGTTGAAGCCCGTACAGGGGAGCCTATGGGCTACACCTTC. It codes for CSVEARTGEPMGYTF.

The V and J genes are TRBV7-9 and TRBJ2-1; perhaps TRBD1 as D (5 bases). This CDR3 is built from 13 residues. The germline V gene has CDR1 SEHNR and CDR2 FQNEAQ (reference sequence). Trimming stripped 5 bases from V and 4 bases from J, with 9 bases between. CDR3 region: CASSADSYNEQFF. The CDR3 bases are TGTGCCAGCAGCGCAGACAGTTACAATGAGCAGTTCTTC.

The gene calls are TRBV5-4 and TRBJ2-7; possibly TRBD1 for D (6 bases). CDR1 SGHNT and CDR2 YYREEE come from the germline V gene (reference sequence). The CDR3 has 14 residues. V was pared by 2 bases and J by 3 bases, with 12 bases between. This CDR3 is CASSLSGAVYEQYF. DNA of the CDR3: TGTGCCAGCAGCTTATCAGGGGCTGTCTACGAGCAGTACTTC. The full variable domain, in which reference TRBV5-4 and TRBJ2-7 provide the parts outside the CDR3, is ETGVTQSPTHLIKTRGQQVTLRCSSQSGHNTVSWYQQALGQGPQFIFQYYREEENGRGNFPPRFSGLQFPNYSSELNVNALELDDSALYLCASSLSGAVYEQYFGPGTRLTVT.

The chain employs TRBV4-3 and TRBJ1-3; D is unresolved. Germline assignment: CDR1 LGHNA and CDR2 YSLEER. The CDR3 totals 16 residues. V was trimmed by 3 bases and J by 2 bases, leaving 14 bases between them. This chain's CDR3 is CASSHLSTIPGNTIYF. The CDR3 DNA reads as TGCGCCAGCAGCCACCTTTCCACGATACCTGGAAACACCATATATTTT.